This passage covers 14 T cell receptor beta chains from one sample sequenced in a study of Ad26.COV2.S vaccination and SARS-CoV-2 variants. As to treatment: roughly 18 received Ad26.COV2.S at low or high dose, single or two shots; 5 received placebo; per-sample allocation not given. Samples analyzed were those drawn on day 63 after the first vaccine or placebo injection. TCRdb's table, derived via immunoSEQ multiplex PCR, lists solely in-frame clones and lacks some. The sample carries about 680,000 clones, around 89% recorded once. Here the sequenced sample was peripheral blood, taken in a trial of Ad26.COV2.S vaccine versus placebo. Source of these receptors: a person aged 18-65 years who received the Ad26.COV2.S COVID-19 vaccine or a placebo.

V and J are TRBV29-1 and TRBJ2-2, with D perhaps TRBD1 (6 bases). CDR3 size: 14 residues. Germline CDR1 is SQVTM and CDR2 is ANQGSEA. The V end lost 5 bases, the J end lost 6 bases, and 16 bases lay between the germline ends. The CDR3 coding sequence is TGCAGCGTTATCCCGGACAGCACGGCCGGGGAGCTGTTTTTT. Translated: CSVIPDSTAGELFF.

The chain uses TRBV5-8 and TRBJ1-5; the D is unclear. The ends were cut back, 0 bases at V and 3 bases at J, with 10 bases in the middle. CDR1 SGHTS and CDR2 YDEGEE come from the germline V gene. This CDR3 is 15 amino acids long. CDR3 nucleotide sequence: TGTGCCAGCAGCTTGGCGGGGATTTACAATCAGCCCCAGCATTTT. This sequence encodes CASSLAGIYNQPQHF. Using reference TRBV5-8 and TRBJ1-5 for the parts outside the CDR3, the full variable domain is EAGVTQSPTHLIKTRGQQATLRCSPISGHTSVYWYQQALGLGLQFLLWYDEGEERNRGNFPPRFSGRQFPNYSSELNVNALELEDSALYLCASSLAGIYNQPQHFGDGTRLSIL.

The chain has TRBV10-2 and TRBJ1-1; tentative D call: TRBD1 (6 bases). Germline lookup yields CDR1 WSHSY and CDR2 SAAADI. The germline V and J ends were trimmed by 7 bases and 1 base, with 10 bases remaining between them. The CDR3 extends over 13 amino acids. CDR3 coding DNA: TGCGCCAGCACGGGGGCTTCGAACACTGAAGCTTTCTTT. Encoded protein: CASTGASNTEAFF.

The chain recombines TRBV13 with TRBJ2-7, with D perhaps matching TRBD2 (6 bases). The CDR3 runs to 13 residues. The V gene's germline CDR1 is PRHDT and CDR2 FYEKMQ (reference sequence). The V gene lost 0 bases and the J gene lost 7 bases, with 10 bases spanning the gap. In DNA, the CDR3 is TGTGCCAGCAGCTTAGGTCAGGCGGGGGAGCAGTACTTC. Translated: CASSLGQAGEQYF.

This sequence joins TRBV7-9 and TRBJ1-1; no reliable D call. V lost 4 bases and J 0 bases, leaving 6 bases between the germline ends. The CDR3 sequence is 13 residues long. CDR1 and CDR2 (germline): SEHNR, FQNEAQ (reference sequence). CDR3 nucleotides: TGTGCCAGCAGCTCAGTGATGAACACTGAAGCTTTCTTT. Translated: CASSSVMNTEAFF.

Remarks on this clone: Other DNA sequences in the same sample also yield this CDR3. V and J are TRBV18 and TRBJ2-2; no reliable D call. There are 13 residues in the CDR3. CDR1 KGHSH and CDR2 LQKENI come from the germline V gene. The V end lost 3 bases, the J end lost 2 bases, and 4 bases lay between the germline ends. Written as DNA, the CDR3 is TGTGCCAGCTCACCCGGCAACACCGGGGAGCTGTTTTTT. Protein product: CASSPGNTGELFF.

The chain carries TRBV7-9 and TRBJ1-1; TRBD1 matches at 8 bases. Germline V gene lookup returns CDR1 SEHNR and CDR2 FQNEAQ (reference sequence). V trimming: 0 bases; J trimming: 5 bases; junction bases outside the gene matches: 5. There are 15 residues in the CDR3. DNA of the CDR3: TGTGCCAGCAGCTTAGCGGGACAGGTAGAAACTGAAGCTTTCTTT. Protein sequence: CASSLAGQVETEAFF.

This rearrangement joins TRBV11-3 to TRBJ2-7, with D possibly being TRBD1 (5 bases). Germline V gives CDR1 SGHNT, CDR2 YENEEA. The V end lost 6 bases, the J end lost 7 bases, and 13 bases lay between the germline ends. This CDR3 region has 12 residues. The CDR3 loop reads CASRLGAGEQYF. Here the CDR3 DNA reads TGTGCCAGCAGACTTGGGGCCGGGGAGCAGTACTTC.

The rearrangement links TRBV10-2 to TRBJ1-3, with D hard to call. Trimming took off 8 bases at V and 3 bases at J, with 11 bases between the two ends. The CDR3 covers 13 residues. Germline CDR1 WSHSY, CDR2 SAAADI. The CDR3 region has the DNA TGCGCCAGCGCCCTCGGCGGTGGAAACACCATATATTTT. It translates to CASALGGGNTIYF.

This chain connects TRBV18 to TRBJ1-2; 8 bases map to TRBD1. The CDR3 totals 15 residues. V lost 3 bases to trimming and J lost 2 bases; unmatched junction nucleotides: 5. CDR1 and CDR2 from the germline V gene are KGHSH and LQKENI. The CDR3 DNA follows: TGTGCCAGCTCACCCCTGGGACAGGCGAACTATGGCTACACCTTC. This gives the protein CASSPLGQANYGYTF. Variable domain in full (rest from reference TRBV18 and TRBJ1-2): NAGVMQNPRHLVRRRGQEARLRCSPMKGHSHVYWYRQLPEEGLKFMVYLQKENIIDESGMPKERFSAEFPKEGPSILRIQQVVRGDSAAYFCASSPLGQANYGYTFGSGTRLTVV.

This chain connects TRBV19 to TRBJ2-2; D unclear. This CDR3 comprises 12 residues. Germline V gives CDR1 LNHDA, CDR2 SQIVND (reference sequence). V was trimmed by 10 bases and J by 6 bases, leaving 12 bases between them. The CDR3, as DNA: TGTGCCACTGCCCGGGCGGCCGGGGAGCTGTTTTTT. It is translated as CATARAAGELFF.

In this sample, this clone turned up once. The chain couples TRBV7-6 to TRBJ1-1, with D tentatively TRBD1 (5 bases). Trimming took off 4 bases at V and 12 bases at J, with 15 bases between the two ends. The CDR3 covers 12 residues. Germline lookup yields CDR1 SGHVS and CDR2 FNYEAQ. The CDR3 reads CASSSPQGGTFF. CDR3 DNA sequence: TGTGCCAGCAGCTCCCCTCAGGGAGGTACTTTCTTT.

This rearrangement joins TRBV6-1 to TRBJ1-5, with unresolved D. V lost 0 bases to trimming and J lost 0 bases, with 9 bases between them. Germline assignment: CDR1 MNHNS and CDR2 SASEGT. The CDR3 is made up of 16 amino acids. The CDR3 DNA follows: TGTGCCAGCAGTGAAGCCCGACCGGGTAGCAATCAGCCCCAGCATTTT. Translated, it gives CASSEARPGSNQPQHF.

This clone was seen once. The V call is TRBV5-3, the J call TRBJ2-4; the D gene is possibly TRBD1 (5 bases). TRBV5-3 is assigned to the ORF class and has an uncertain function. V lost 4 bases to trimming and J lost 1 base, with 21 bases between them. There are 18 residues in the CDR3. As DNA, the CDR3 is TGTGCCAGAAGCCCAGAACCTCAGGGTCCTGGGGCCAAAAACATTCAGTACTTC. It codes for CARSPEPQGPGAKNIQYF.